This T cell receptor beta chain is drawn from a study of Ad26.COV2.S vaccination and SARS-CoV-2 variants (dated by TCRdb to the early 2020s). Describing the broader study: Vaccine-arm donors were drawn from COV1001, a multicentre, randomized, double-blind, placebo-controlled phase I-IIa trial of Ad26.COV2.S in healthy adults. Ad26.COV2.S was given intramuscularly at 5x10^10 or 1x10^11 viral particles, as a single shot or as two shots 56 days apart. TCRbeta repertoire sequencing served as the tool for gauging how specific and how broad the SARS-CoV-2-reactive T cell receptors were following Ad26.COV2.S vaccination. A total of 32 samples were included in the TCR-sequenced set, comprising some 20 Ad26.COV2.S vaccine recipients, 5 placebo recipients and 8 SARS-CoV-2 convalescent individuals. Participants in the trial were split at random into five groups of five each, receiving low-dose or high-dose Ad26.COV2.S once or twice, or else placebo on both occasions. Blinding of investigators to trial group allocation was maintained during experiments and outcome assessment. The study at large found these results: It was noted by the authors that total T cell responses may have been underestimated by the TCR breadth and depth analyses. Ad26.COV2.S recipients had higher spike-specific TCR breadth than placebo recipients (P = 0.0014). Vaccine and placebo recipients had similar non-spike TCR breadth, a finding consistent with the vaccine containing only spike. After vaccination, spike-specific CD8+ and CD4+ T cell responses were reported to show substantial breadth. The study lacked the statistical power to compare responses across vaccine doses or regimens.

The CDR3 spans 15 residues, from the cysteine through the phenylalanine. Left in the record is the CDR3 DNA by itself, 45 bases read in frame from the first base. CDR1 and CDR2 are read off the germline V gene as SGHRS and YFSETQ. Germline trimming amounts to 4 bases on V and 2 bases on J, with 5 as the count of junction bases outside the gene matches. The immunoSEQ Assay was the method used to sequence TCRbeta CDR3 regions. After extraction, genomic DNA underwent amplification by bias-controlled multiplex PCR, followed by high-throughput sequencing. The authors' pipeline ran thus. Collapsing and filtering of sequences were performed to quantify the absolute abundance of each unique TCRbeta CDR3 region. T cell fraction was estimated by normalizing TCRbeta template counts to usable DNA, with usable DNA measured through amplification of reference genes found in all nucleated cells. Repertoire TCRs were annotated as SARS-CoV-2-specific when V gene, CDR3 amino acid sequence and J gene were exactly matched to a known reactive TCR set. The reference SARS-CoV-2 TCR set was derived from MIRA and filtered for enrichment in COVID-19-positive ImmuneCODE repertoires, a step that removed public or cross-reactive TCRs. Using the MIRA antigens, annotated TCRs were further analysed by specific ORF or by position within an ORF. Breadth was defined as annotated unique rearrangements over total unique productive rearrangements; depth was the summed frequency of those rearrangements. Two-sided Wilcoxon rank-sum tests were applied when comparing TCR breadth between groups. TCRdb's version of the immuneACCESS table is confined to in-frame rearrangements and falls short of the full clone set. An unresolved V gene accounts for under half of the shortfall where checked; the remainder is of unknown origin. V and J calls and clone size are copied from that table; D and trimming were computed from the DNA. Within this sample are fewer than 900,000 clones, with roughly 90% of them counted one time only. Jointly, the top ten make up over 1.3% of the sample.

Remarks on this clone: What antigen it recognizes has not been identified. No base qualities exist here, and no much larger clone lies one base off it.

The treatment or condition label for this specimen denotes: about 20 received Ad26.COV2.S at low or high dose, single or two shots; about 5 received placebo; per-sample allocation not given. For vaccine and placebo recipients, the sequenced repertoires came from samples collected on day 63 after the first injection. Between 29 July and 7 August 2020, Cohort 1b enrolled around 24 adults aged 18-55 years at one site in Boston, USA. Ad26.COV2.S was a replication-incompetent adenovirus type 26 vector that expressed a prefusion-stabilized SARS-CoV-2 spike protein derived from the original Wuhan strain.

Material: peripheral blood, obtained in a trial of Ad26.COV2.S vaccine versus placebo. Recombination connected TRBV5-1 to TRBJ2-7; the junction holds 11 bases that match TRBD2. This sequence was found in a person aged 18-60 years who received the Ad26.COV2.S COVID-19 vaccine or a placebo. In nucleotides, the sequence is TGCGCCAGCAGCATGGGACTAGCGGTGACCTACGAGCAGTACTTC. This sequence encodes CASSMGLAVTYEQYF.